The 32 T cell receptor beta chains below all came from one sample that was sequenced in a study of control samples from healthy donors and cancer patients. The data were produced by immunoSEQ multiplex PCR, yet TCRdb's version contains in-frame clones alone and is incomplete. Counted here are 150,000 to 200,000 clones, 90% occurring once; the ten biggest clones make up about 1.4%. The sequencing input was blood. The receptors come from a woman between 50 and 59 years old in good health.

This chain links TRBV28 with TRBJ1-5, with a tentative D call TRBD1 (6 bases). There are 13 residues in the CDR3. V lost 3 bases and J 9 bases, leaving 12 bases between the germline ends. Germline V gene sequence: CDR1 MDHEN, CDR2 SYDVKM. The DNA of the CDR3 is TGTGCCAGCAGTTTTGAGGGAGGGGGGCCCCAGCATTTT. This codes for CASSFEGGGPQHF. The variable domain in full, with the rest retrieved from reference TRBV28 and TRBJ1-5, is DVKVTQSSRYLVKRTGEKVFLECVQDMDHENMFWYRQDPGLGLRLIYFSYDVKMKEKGDIPEGYSVSREKKERFSLILESASTNQTSMYLCASSFEGGGPQHFGDGTRLSIL.

The V call is TRBV6-2 or TRBV6-3, the J call TRBJ2-1; possible D gene TRBD2, 6 bases. Between the trimmed V and J ends, which lost 3 bases and 10 bases, there was a span of 25 bases. The CDR3 loop spans 17 amino acids. The germline gives CDR1 MNHEY, CDR2 SVGEGT. Here the CDR3 DNA reads TGTGCCAGCAGTTATTGGTTGACGGGACTCCTGGAATCAGAGCAGTTCTTC. It yields the protein CASSYWLTGLLESEQFF.

V usage is TRBV19 and J usage is TRBJ1-1, with a tentative D call TRBD1 (5 bases). Looked up from germline, CDR1 is LNHDA and CDR2 is SQIVND (reference sequence). The V gene lost 5 bases and the J gene lost 4 bases, with 17 bases spanning the gap. CDR3 length: 15 residues. CDR3 nucleotides: TGTGCCAGTAGTCTCCCAGGTCGGGGCTTCACTGAAGCTTTCTTT. The encoded protein is CASSLPGRGFTEAFF.

V and J are TRBV28 and TRBJ2-7; D may be TRBD2 (6 bases). The CDR3 totals 11 residues. The ends were cut back, 3 bases at V and 7 bases at J, with 7 bases in the middle. Germline lookup yields CDR1 MDHEN and CDR2 SYDVKM. CDR3 nucleotides: TGTGCCAGCAGTTTGGGGAGGGAGCAGTACTTC. Translating gives CASSLGREQYF.

The chain has TRBV28 and TRBJ2-2; a possible D gene is TRBD1 (6 bases). CDR1 MDHEN and CDR2 SYDVKM come from the germline V gene. The V gene lost 10 bases and the J gene lost 1 base, with 10 bases spanning the gap. This CDR3 has 13 amino acids. In DNA form, the CDR3 reads TGTGCCATTACAGGGCGGAACACCGGGGAGCTGTTTTTT. This translates into CAITGRNTGELFF.

The CDR3 nucleotides are TGTGCCACCAGTGACCCCCGACAGTCCGAAAAACTGTTTTTT. Translation: CATSDPRQSEKLFF. V usage is TRBV24-1 and J usage is TRBJ1-4; perhaps TRBD1 as D (5 bases). Looked up from germline, CDR1 is KGHDR and CDR2 is SFDVKD. This CDR3 has 14 residues. V dropped 4 bases and J dropped 8 bases, with 13 bases sitting between them.

The V and J genes are TRBV11-2 and TRBJ1-2; 8 bases align to TRBD1. Germline trimming cut 5 bases from V and 8 bases from J; bases unmatched to any gene: 10. Germline values: CDR1 SGHAT, CDR2 FQNNGV. The CDR3 runs to 14 residues. The CDR3 nucleotides read TGTGCCAGCAGCCGCGACAGGGGAGCCGAGGGCTACACCTTC. Its translation: CASSRDRGAEGYTF. The variable domain in full, with the rest retrieved from reference TRBV11-2 and TRBJ1-2, is EAGVAQSPRYKIIEKRQSVAFWCNPISGHATLYWYQQILGQGPKLLIQFQNNGVVDDSQLPKDRFSAERLKGVDSTLKIQPAKLEDSAVYLCASSRDRGAEGYTFGSGTRLTVV.

The V call is TRBV7-9, the J call TRBJ2-1; D is perhaps TRBD1 (6 bases). The CDR3 is 15 residues long. Trimming pared 5 bases from V and 6 bases from J, leaving 17 bases between. Germline assignment: CDR1 SEHNR and CDR2 FQNEAQ (reference sequence). CDR3 bases: TGTGCCAGCAGCGCGTTACAGGGTTCCCTCAATGAGCAGTTCTTC. Its protein is CASSALQGSLNEQFF.

The chain uses TRBV7-8 and TRBJ2-7; 9 nucleotides line up with TRBD1. Germline V gene lookup returns CDR1 SGHVS and CDR2 FQNEAQ. The CDR3 length is 18 residues. V shed 5 bases and J 1 base; nucleotides not matched to a gene: 15. The CDR3 region has the DNA TGTGCCAGCAGCCGAAACCGGGACAGGGTTACTAGTTCCTACGAGCAGTACTTC. This sequence encodes CASSRNRDRVTSSYEQYF.

The rearrangement joins TRBV4-1 to TRBJ1-2; D gene ambiguous. Trimming stripped 3 bases from V and 0 bases from J, with 8 bases between. Germline-derived CDR1 and CDR2 are MGHRA and YSYEKL. The CDR3 loop spans 14 amino acids. The CDR3 loop reads CASSQGIANYGYTF. The CDR3 nucleotides are TGCGCCAGCAGCCAGGGGATAGCTAACTATGGCTACACCTTC.

The chain carries TRBV29-1 and TRBJ2-1, with D hard to call. V was pared by 4 bases and J by 4 bases, with 8 bases between. Germline V gives CDR1 SQVTM, CDR2 ANQGSEA. The CDR3 loop spans 12 amino acids. The CDR3 region has the DNA TGCAGCGTTGTGGCAGATTACAATGAGCAGTTCTTC. Encoded protein: CSVVADYNEQFF.

The gene calls are TRBV4-3 and TRBJ1-4; D gene uncertain. Looked up from germline, CDR1 is LGHNA and CDR2 is YSLEER. The CDR3 sequence is 15 residues long. The V end was cut by 0 bases, the J end by 8 bases, with 13 bases between. In DNA, the CDR3 is TGCGCCAGCAGCCAAGATCAAGGGTTATGGGAAAAACTGTTTTTT. This translates into CASSQDQGLWEKLFF.

V and J are TRBV2 and TRBJ1-1; TRBD1 aligns across 10 bases. CDR3 length: 15 residues. Germline V gene sequence: CDR1 SNHLY, CDR2 FYNNEI. The trim removed 8 bases at V and 0 bases at J, leaving 6 bases unmatched. CDR3 sequence (DNA): TGTGCCAGCCGGGACAGGGGCTTCATGAACACTGAAGCTTTCTTT. As protein: CASRDRGFMNTEAFF.

The genes are TRBV29-1 and TRBJ1-5; tentatively, D is TRBD1 (5 bases). V was pared by 4 bases and J by 0 bases, with 13 bases between. CDR1 and CDR2 from the germline V gene are SQVTM and ANQGSEA. The CDR3 loop spans 15 amino acids. The CDR3 is CSVVPGSNSNQPQHF. DNA of the CDR3: TGCAGCGTTGTCCCAGGGTCGAATAGCAATCAGCCCCAGCATTTT.

Here the CDR3 reads CASSPGGSSYEQYF. The CDR3 nucleotides read TGTGCCAGCAGCCCCGGGGGGTCGTCCTACGAGCAGTACTTC. The J gene is TRBJ2-7, the V gene TRBV9; TRBD2 matches 7 bases. CDR3 size: 14 residues. After removal of 4 bases from V and 1 base from J, the junction contained 5 bases not matched to a gene. Germline values: CDR1 SGDLS, CDR2 YYNGEE.

J is TRBJ1-1 and V is TRBV10-3; no clear D. Trimming shortened V by 6 bases and J by 4 bases, and 12 bases separated the two germline ends. CDR3 size: 13 residues. Germline-derived CDR1 and CDR2 are ENHRY and SYGVKD. The CDR3 bases are TGTGCCATCAGAATACACGGGAGCACTGAAGCTTTCTTT. It specifies CAIRIHGSTEAFF.

V gene TRBV6-5 combines with J gene TRBJ1-2, with 7 positions matching TRBD1. V lost 6 bases to trimming and J lost 8 bases; unmatched junction nucleotides: 9. The CDR3 contains 13 residues. Per germline, CDR1 MNHEY and CDR2 SVGAGI. The DNA of the CDR3 is TGTGCCAGCAGCCCGGGACAGACGCTCGGCTACACCTTC. Translation gives CASSPGQTLGYTF.

The V call is TRBV2, the J call TRBJ1-2, with D unclear. V gave up 4 bases and J gave up 8 bases, with 5 bases separating them. The germline gives CDR1 SNHLY, CDR2 FYNNEI. This CDR3 has 10 residues. CDR3 sequence: CASSVRGYTF. In DNA, the CDR3 is TGTGCCAGCAGTGTCAGGGGCTACACCTTC.

Details on this clone: The same CDR3 is also encoded by other DNA sequences in this sample. The genes are TRBV7-2 and TRBJ2-2; TRBD1 is a possible D gene (6 bases). This CDR3 comprises 15 residues. Per the germline V gene, CDR1 is SGHTA and CDR2 is FQGNSA. Trimming took 7 bases from V and 8 from J, leaving 20 bases between them. Here the CDR3 reads CASIPGGGGAGELFF. DNA of the CDR3: TGTGCCAGCATTCCTGGGGGCGGTGGGGCAGGGGAGCTGTTTTTT.

The chain recombines TRBV5-4 with TRBJ2-7; possibly TRBD1 for D (5 bases). V was clipped by 4 bases and J by 5 bases, with 25 bases between them. The CDR3 is made up of 17 amino acids. Germline-derived CDR1 and CDR2 are SGHNT and YYREEE (reference sequence). The DNA for the CDR3 is TGTGCCAGCAGCCTCCCTAGTCGTCAGGGCCTAGGCGACGAGCAGTACTTC. Translated, it gives CASSLPSRQGLGDEQYF.

The chain couples TRBV9 to TRBJ1-1, with a weak D call TRBD1 (5 bases). The germline CDR1 and CDR2 sequences are SGDLS and YYNGEE. This CDR3 has 17 residues. V lost 0 bases, J lost 3 bases, and 18 bases lay in between. In nucleotides, the CDR3 is TGTGCCAGCAGCGTAGACGGGGGATCCATTTGGGACACTGAAGCTTTCTTT. It translates to CASSVDGGSIWDTEAFF.

The CDR3 nucleotides read TGCGCCAGCAGCTTGTCCGGGACCCCGGTCGGGAATTCACCCCTCCACTTT. The encoded protein is CASSLSGTPVGNSPLHF. The gene calls are TRBV5-1 and TRBJ1-6, with a possible D match to TRBD1 (5 bases). Germline V CDR1 and CDR2: SGHRS, YFSETQ. The CDR3 consists of 17 residues. Deletions cut 1 base from V and 7 bases from J, with 18 bases between.

The J gene is TRBJ2-7, the V gene TRBV30, with D possibly matching TRBD1 (6 bases). Germline-derived CDR1 and CDR2 are GTSNPN and SVGIG (reference sequence). The CDR3 covers 15 residues. With 0 bases removed from V and 4 bases from J, the gap between germline ends came to 16 bases. CDR3 nucleotides: TGTGCCTGGAGTGTATCTCAGGGGTCCCCTTACGAGCAGTACTTC. Translation gives CAWSVSQGSPYEQYF.

The chain employs TRBV7-9 and TRBJ1-2; the D gene is possibly TRBD1 (6 bases). Germline V gives CDR1 SEHNR, CDR2 FQNEAQ (reference sequence). CDR3 size: 14 residues. Trimming stripped 3 bases from V and 7 bases from J, with 15 bases between. CDR3 sequence: CASSFGGQGGGYTF. The CDR3 DNA follows: TGTGCCAGCAGCTTTGGGGGGCAGGGAGGTGGCTACACCTTC. Supplemented by reference TRBV7-9 and TRBJ1-2, the full variable domain reads DTGVSQNPRHKITKRGQNVTFRCDPISEHNRLYWYRQTLGQGPEFLTYFQNEAQLEKSRLLSDRFSAERPKGSFSTLEIQRTEQGDSAMYLCASSFGGQGGGYTFGSGTRLTVV.

The chain's CDR3 is CASSLVNRAYEQYF. The CDR3 nucleotides read TGTGCCAGCAGTTTAGTCAACAGGGCCTACGAGCAGTACTTC. The chain carries TRBV27 and TRBJ2-7, with D possibly TRBD1 on 6 matching bases. Germline CDR1 is MNHEY and CDR2 is SMNVEV (reference sequence). V dropped 2 bases and J dropped 2 bases, with 10 bases sitting between them. The CDR3 totals 14 residues.

The gene calls are TRBV6-2 or TRBV6-3 and TRBJ1-2; D is unresolved. The ends were cut back, 2 bases at V and 1 base at J, with 8 bases in the middle. The length of the CDR3 is 14 residues. CDR1 is MNHEY and CDR2 is SVGEGT in the germline V gene. Written as DNA, the CDR3 is TGTGCCAGCAGTTACGGCGGCGTTAACTATGGCTACACCTTC. It encodes CASSYGGVNYGYTF.

The chain has TRBV9 and TRBJ1-1; unclear D gene. Trimming took 7 bases from V and 1 from J, leaving 14 bases between them. CDR1 and CDR2 from the germline V gene are SGDLS and YYNGEE. The CDR3 is 14 amino acids. CDR3: CASSLRAENTEAFF. The CDR3 DNA follows: TGTGCCAGCTCCCTTAGAGCTGAGAACACTGAAGCTTTCTTT.

This clone appeared a single time. This chain links TRBV7-2 with TRBJ2-5; tentative D call: TRBD1 (6 bases). V was shortened by 1 base and J by 3 bases, with 6 bases between the two germline ends. The germline gives CDR1 SGHTA, CDR2 FQGNSA. The CDR3 spans 13 residues. DNA for the CDR3: TGTGCCAGCAGCTTAGACAGGGAAGAGACCCAGTACTTC. The encoded protein is CASSLDREETQYF.

Comment on this clone: Other DNA sequences in this sample translate to the same CDR3. CDR3 DNA: TGCGCCAGCAGCAGCAGCGGGAGTACCCGAGAGACCCAGTACTTC. This codes for CASSSSGSTRETQYF. The chain joins TRBV5-1 to TRBJ2-5; TRBD2 matches at 8 bases. V dropped 4 bases and J dropped 4; count of bases not matched to a gene: 9. This CDR3 spans 15 amino acids. Germline lookup yields CDR1 SGHRS and CDR2 YFSETQ.

The chain employs TRBV29-1 and TRBJ1-2, with D possibly being TRBD1 (6 bases). The CDR3 is 19 residues long. V was cut by 1 base and J by 2 bases, with 26 bases left in between. Germline CDR1 reads SQVTM; CDR2 reads ANQGSEA. CDR3 in amino acids: CSVEGAPGTGSGANYGYTF. DNA of the CDR3: TGCAGCGTTGAAGGAGCCCCCGGGACGGGCTCGGGGGCCAACTATGGCTACACCTTC.

This chain connects TRBV7-2 to TRBJ1-2; D gene uncertain. The CDR3 consists of 13 residues. V lost 4 bases and J 7 bases, leaving 13 bases between the germline ends. Germline lookup yields CDR1 SGHTA and CDR2 FQGNSA. CDR3 nucleotide sequence: TGTGCCAGCAGCTACCCCCGGAGTGGTGGCTACACCTTC. The encoded protein is CASSYPRSGGYTF.

This sequence joins TRBV7-9 and TRBJ2-7, with D uncertain. CDR3 length: 11 amino acids. V was cut by 1 base and J by 6 bases, with 4 bases left in between. Germline V gene data show CDR1 as SEHNR and CDR2 as FQNEAQ (reference sequence). The CDR3 reads CASSLESEQYF. In nucleotides, the CDR3 is TGTGCCAGCAGCTTAGAAAGCGAGCAGTACTTC.